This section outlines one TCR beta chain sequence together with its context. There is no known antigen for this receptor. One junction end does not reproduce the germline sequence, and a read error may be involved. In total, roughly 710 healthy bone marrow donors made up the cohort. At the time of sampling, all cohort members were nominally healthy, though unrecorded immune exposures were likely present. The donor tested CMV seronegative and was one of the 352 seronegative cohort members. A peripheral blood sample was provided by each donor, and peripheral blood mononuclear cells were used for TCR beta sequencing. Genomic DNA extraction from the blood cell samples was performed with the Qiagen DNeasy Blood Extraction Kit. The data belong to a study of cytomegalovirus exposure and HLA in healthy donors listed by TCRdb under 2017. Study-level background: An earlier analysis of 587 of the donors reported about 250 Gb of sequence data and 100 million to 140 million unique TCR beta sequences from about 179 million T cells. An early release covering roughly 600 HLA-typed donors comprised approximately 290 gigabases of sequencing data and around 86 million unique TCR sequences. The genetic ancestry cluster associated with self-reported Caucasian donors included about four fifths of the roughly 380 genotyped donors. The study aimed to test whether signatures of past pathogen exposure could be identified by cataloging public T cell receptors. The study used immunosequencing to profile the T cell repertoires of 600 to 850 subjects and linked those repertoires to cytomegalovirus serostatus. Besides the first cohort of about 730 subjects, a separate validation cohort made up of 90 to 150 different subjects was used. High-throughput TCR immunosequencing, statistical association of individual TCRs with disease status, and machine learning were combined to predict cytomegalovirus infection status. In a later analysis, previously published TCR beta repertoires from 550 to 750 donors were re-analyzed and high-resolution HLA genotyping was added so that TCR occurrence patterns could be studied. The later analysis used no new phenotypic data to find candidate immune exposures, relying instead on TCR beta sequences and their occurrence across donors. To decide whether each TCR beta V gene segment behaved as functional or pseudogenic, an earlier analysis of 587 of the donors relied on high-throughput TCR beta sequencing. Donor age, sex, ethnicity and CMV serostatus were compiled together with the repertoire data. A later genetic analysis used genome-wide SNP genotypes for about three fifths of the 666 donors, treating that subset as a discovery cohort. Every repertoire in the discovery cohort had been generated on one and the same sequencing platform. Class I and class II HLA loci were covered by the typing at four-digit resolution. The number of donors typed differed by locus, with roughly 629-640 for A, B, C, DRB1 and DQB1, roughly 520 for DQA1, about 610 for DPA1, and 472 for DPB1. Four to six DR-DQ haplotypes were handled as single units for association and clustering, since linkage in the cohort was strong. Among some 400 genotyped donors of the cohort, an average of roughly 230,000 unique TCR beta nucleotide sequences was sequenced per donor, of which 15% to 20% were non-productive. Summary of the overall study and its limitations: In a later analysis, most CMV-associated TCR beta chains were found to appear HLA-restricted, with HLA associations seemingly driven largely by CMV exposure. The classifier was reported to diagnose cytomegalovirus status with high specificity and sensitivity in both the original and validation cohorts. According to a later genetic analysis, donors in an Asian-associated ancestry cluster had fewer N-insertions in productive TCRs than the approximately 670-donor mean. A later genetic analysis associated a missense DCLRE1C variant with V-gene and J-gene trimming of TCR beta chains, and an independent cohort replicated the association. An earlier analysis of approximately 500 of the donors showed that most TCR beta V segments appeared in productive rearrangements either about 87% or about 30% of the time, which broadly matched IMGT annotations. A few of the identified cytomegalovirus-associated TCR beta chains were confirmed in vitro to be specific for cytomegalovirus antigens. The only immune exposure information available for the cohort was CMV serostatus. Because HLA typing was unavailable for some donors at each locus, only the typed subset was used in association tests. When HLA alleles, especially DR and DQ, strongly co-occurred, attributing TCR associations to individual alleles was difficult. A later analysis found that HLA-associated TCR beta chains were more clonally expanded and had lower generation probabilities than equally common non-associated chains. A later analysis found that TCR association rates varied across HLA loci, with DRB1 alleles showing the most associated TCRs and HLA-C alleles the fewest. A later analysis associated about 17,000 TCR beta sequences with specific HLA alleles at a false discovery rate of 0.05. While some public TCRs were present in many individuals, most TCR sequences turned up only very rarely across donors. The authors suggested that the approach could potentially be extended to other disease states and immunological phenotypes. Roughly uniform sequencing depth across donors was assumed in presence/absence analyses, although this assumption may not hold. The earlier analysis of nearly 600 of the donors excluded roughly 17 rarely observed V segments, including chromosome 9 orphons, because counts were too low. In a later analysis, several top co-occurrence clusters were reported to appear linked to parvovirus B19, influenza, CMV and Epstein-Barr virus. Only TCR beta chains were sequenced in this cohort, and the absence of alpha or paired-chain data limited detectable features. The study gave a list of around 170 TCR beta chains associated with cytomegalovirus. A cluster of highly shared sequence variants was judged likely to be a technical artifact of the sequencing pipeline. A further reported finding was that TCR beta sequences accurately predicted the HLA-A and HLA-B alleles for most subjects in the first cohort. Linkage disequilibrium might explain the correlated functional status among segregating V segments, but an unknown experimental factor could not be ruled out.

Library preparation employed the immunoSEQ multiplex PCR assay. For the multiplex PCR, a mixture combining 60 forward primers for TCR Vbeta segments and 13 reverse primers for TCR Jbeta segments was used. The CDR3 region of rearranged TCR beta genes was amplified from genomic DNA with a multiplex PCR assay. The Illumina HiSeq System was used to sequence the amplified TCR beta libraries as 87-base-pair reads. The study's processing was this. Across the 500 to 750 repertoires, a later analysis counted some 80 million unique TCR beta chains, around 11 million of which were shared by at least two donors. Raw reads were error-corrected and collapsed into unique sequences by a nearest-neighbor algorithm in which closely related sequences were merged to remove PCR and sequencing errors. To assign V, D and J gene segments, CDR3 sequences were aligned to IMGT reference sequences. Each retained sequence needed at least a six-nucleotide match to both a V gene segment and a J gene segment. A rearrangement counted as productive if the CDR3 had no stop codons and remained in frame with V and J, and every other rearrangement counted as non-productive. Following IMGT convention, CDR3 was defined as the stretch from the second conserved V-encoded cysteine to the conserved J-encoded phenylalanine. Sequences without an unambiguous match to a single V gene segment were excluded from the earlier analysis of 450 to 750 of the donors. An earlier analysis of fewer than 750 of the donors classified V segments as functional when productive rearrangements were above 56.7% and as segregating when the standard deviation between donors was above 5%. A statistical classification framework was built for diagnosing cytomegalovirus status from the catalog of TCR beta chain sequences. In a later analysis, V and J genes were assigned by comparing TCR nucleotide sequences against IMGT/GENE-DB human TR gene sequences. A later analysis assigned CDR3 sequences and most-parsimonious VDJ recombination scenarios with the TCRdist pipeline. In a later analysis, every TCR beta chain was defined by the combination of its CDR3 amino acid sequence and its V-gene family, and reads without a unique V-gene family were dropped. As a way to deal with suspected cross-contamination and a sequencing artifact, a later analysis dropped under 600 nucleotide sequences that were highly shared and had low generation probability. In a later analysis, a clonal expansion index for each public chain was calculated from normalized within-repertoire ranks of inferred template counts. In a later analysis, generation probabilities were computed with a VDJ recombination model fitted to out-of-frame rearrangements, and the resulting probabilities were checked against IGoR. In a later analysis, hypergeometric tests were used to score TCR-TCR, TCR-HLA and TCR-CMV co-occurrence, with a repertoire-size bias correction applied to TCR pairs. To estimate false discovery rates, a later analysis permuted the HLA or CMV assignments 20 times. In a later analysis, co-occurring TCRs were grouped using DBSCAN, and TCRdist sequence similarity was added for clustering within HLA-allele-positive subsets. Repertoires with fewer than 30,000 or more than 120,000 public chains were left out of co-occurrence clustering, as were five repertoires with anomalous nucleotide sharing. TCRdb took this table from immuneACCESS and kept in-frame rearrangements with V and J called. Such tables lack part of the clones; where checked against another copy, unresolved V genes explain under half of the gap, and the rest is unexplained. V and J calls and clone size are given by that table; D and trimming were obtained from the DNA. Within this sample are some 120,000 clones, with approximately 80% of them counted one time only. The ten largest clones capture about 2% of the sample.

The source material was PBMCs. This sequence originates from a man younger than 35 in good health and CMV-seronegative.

The CDR3 protein: CSVSEGDSPPHF. The DNA reads TGCAGCGTATCCGAAGGAGATTCACCCCCCCACTTT. The V and J genes are TRBV29-1 and TRBJ1-6; confidence is insufficient to name the D gene. Per the germline V gene, SQVTM is the CDR1 and ANQGSEA is the CDR2. There are 12 amino acids in the CDR3, from cysteine to phenylalanine inclusive. Just the 36-base CDR3 DNA is kept, in frame starting at base 1.